This is a list of T cell receptor beta chains from one sample in a study of OX40 agonist ivuxolimab in advanced cancers. Sequenced by immunoSEQ multiplex PCR; TCRdb stores in-frame clones only, minus some. The table shows some 66,000 clones, with roughly 76% occurring only once. Specimen: CD4+ or CD8+ T cells sorted from blood, collected in a trial of the OX40 agonist ivuxolimab. The source of these receptors is an adult with an advanced solid tumor such as melanoma, head and neck, liver or kidney cancer. The CDR3 runs from the conserved cysteine through the conserved F or W. The order of the fields is V gene, clone size, D gene, J gene, CDR3 protein, CDR3 DNA. A D gene is named only where the DNA matches it firmly. Clone size is given for some rows only: seen once, a few or many times, or a class if the clone is expanded.

v_gene: TRBV28
abundance: NA
d_gene: NA
j_gene: TRBJ1-5
CDR3aa: CASSSPLGGSNQPQHF
CDR3nt: TGTGCCAGCAGCTCCCCCCTGGGTGGCAGCAATCAGCCCCAGCATTTT

v_gene: TRBV15
abundance: NA
d_gene: NA
j_gene: TRBJ2-3
CDR3aa: CATSRGNRFTDTQYF
CDR3nt: TGTGCCACCAGCAGAGGGAACAGGTTCACAGATACGCAGTATTTT

v_gene: TRBV7-3
abundance: NA
d_gene: NA
j_gene: TRBJ1-2
CDR3aa: CASSSQGQGYTF
CDR3nt: TGTGCCAGCAGCTCTCAGGGGCAAGGCTACACCTTC

v_gene: TRBV5-1
abundance: NA
d_gene: TRBD1
j_gene: TRBJ2-3
CDR3aa: CASSSGQGTDTQYF
CDR3nt: TGCGCCAGCAGCTCCGGACAGGGTACAGATACGCAGTATTTT

v_gene: TRBV27
abundance: NA
d_gene: TRBD1
j_gene: TRBJ1-1
CDR3aa: CASSSPTGNAFF
CDR3nt: TGTGCCAGCAGTTCCCCGACAGGGAATGCTTTCTTT

v_gene: TRBV19
abundance: NA
d_gene: NA
j_gene: TRBJ1-4
CDR3aa: CASSTPDGATNEKLFF
CDR3nt: TGTGCCAGTAGTACTCCGGACGGGGCAACTAATGAAAAACTGTTTTTT

v_gene: TRBV2
abundance: NA
d_gene: NA
j_gene: TRBJ1-2
CDR3aa: CASSELGNYGYTF
CDR3nt: TGTGCCAGCAGTGAATTGGGTAACTATGGCTACACCTTC

v_gene: TRBV5-1
abundance: few
d_gene: NA
j_gene: TRBJ2-1
CDR3aa: CASSFDSSYNEQFF
CDR3nt: TGCGCCAGCAGCTTCGACAGTTCCTACAATGAGCAGTTCTTC

v_gene: TRBV4-2
abundance: NA
d_gene: NA
j_gene: TRBJ2-7
CDR3aa: CASSQTLGHEQYF
CDR3nt: TGTGCCAGCAGCCAGACCCTAGGGCACGAGCAGTACTTC

v_gene: TRBV15
abundance: NA
d_gene: NA
j_gene: TRBJ1-2
CDR3aa: CATSRDRSNRGYTF
CDR3nt: TGTGCCACCAGCAGAGATCGGTCCAACCGGGGCTACACCTTC

v_gene: TRBV7-6
abundance: few
d_gene: NA
j_gene: TRBJ1-5
CDR3aa: CASSMTGRGPQHF
CDR3nt: TGTGCCAGCAGCATGACCGGCCGAGGGCCCCAGCATTTT